This T cell receptor beta chain emerged from a study of cytomegalovirus exposure and HLA in healthy donors. Study outcomes and limitations: In a later analysis, a genetic analysis reported fewer productive-TCR N-insertions in an Asian-associated ancestry cluster than the cohort average. In all likelihood, a cluster of highly shared sequence variants was a sequencing artifact.

PCR employed 60 Vbeta and 13 Jbeta primers. Clones were sequenced by immunoSEQ multiplex PCR, and TCRdb holds only the in-frame ones, with some missing. The table records roughly 120,000 clones, around 79% of them present only once. V lost 3 bases and J lost 4; bases outside the gene matches: 9. Germline lookup yields CDR1 SGHRS and CDR2 YFSETQ. This CDR3 comprises 15 residues. Details on this clone: What it binds is unknown.

The receptor was derived from a woman aged 40 to 49 in good health and CMV-seronegative. Sequenced input: PBMCs. This chain links TRBV5-1 with TRBJ2-7; 8 bases map to TRBD1. The CDR3: CASSWQGADTYEQYF. The CDR3 DNA follows: TGCGCCAGCAGCTGGCAGGGGGCCGATACTTACGAGCAGTACTTC.